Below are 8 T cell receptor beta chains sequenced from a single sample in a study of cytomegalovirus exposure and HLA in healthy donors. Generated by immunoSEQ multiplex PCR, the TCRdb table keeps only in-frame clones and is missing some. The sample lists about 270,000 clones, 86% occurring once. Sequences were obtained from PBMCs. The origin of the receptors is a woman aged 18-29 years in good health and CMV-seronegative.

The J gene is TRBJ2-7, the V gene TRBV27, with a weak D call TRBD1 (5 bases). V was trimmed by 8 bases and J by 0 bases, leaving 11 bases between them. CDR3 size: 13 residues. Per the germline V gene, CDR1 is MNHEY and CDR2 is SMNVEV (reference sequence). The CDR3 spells CASSAGNSYEQYF. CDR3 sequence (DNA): TGTGCCAGCTCGGCAGGGAACTCCTACGAGCAGTACTTC.

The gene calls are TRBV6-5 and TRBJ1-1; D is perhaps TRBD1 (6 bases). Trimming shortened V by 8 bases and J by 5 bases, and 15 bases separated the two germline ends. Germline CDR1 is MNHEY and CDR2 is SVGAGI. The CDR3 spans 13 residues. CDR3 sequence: CASGTGWSTEAFF. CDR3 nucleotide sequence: TGTGCCAGCGGAACAGGGTGGAGTACTGAAGCTTTCTTT.

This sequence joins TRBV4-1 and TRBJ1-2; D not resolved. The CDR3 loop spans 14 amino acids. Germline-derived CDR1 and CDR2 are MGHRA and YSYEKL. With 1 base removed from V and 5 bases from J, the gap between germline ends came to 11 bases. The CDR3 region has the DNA TGCGCCAGCAGCCAAGGGGAGGGAGCTTATGGCTACACCTTC. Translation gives CASSQGEGAYGYTF.

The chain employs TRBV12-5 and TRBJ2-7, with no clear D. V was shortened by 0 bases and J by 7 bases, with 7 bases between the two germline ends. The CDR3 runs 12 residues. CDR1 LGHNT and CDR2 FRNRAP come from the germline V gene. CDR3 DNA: TGTGCTAGTGGTTTGGTCGGTCGTGAGCAGTACTTC. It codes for CASGLVGREQYF.

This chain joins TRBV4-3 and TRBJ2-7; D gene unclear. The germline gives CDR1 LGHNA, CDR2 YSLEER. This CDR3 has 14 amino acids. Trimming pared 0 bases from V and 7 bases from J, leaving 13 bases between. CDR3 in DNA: TGCGCCAGCAGCCAAGATCTCATGGCTGATGAGCAGTACTTC. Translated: CASSQDLMADEQYF.

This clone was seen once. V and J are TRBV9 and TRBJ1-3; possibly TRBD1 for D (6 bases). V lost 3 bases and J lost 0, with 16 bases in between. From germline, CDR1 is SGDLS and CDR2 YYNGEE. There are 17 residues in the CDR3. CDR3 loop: CASSAADRRFSGNTIYF. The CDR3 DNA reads TGTGCCAGCAGCGCGGCCGACAGGCGTTTCTCTGGAAACACCATATATTTT.

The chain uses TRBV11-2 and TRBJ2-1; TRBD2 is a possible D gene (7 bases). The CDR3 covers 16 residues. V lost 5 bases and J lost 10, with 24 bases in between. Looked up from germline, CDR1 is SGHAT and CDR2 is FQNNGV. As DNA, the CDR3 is TGTGCCAGCAGCGAAGATACAGGGACTACAATGAGAGAGCAGTTCTTC. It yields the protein CASSEDTGTTMREQFF.

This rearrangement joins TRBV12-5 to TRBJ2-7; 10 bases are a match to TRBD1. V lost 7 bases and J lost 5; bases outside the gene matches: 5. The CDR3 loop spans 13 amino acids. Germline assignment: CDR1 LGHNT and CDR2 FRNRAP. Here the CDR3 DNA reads TGTGCTAGTGCCGGACAGGGGGTTAACGAGCAGTACTTC. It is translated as CASAGQGVNEQYF.